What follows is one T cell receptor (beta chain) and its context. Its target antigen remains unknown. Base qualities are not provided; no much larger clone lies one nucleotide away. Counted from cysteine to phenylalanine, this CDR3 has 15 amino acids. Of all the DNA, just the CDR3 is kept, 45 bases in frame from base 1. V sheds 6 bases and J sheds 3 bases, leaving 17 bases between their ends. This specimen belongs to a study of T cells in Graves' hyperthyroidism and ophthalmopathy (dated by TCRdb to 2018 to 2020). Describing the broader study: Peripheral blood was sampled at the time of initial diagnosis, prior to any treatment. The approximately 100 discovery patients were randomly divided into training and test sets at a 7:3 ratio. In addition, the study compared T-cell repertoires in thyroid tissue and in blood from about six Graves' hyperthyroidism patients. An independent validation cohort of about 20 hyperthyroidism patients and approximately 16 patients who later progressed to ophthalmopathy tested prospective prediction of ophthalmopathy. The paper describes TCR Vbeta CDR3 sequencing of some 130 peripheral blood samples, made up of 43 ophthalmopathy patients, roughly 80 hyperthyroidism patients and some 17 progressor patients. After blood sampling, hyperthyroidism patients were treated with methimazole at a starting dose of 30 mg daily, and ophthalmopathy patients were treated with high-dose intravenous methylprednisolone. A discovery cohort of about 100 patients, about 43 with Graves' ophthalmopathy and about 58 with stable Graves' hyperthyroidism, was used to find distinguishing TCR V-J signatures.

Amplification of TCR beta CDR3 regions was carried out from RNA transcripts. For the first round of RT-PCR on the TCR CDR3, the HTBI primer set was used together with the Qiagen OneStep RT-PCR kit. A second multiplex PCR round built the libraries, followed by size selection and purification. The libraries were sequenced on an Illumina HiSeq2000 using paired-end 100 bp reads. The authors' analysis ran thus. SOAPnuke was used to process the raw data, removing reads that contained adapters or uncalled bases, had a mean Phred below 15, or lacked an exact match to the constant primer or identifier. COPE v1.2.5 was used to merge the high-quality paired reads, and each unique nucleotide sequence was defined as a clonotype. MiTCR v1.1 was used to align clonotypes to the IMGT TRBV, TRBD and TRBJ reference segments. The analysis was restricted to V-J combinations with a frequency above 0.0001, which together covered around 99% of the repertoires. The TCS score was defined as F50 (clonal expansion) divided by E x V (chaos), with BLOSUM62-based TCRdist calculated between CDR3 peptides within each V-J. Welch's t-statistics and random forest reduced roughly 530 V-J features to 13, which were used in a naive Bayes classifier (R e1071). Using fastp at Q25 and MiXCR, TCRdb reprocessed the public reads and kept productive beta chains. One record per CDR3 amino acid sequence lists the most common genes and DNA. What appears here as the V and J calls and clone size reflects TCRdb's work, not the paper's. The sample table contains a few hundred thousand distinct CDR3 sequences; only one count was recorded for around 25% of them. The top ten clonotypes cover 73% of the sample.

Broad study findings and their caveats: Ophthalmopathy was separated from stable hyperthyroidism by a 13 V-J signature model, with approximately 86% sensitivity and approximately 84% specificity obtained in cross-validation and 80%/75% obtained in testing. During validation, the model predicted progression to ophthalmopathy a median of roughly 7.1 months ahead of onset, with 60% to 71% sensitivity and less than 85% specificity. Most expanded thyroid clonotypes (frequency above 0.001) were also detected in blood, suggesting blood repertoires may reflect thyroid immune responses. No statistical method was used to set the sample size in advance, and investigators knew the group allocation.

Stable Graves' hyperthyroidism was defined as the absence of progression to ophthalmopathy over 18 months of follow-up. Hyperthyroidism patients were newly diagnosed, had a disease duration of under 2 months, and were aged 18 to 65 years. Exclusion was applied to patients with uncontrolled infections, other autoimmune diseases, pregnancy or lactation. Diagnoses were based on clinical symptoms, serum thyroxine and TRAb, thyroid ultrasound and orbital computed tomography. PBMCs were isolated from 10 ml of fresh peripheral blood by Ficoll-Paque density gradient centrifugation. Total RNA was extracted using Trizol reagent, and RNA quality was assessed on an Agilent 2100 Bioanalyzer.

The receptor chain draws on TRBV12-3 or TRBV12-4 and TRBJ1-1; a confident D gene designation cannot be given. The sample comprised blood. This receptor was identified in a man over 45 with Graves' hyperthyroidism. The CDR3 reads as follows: CASSGIFVRDTEAFF. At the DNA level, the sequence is TGTGCCAGCAGCGGGATCTTCGTGAGGGACACTGAAGCTTTCTTT.